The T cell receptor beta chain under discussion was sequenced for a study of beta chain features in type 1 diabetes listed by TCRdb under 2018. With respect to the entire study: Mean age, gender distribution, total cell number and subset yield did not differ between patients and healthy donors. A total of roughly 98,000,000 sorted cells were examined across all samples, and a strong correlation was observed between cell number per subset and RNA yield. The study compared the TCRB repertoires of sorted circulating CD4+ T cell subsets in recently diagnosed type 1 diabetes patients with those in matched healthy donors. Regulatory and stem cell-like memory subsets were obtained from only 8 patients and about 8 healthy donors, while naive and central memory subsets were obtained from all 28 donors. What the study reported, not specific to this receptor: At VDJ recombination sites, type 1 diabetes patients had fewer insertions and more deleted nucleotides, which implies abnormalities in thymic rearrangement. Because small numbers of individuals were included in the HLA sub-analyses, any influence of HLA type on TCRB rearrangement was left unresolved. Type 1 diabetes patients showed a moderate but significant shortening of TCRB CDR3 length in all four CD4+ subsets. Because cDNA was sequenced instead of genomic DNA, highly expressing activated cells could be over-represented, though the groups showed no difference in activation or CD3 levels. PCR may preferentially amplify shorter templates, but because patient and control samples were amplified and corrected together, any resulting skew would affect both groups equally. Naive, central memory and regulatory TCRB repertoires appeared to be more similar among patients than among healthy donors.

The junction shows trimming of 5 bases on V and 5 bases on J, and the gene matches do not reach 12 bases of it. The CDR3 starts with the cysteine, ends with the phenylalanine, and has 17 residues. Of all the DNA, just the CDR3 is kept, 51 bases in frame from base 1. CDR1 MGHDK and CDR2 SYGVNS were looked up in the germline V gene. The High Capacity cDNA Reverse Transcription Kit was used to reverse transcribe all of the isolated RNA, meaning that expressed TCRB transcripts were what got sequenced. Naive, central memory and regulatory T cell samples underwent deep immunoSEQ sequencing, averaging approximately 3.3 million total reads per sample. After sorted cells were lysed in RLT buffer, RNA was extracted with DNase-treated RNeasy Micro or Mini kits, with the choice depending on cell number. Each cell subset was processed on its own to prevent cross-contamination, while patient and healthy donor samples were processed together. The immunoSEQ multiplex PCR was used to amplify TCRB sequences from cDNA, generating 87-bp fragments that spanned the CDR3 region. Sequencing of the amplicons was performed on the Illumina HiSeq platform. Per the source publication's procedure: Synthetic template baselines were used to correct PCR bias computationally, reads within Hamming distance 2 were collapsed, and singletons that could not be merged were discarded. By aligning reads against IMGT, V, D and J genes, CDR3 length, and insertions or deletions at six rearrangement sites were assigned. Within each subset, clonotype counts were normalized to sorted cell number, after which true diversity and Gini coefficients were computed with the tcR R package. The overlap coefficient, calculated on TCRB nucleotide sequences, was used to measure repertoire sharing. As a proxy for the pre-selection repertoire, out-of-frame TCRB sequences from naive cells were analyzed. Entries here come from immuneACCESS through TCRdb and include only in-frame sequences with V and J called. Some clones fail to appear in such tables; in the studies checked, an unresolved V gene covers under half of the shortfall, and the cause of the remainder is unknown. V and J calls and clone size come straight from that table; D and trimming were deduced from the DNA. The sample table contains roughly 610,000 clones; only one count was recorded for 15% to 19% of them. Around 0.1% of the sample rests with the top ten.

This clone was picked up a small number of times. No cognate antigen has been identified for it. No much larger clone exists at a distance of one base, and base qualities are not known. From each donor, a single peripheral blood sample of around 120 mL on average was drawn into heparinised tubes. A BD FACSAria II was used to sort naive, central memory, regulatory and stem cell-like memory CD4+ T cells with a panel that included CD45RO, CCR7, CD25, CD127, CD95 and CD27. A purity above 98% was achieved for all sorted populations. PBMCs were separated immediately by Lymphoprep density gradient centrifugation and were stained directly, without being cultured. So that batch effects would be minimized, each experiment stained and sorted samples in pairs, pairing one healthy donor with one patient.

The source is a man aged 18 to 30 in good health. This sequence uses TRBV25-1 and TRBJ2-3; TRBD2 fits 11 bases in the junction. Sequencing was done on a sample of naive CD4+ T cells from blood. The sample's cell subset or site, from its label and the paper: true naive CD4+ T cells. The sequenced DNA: TGTGCCAGCAGTTCTGGGGGAACTAGCGGGAGTTTAGATACGCAGTATTTT. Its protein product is CASSSGGTSGSLDTQYF.